Listed here is a single TCR beta chain. The method was immunoSEQ multiplex PCR; TCRdb's version includes in-frame clones alone and lacks a portion of them. This sample carries about 210,000 clones, roughly four fifths of them seen once, and the ten largest clones take 9.2%. The junction had 8 bases not matched to a gene; V was cut back by 0 bases and J by 8 bases. This CDR3 has 16 residues. CDR1 and CDR2 (germline): SGDLS, YYNGEE. These data are taken from a study of blood T cell repertoires in COVID-19. On the study more broadly: The United States, Italy and Spain supplied acute and convalescent COVID-19 samples. Sources were T cells, B-cell-depleted T cells, or PBMCs; the material itself was cDNA or gDNA.

Categorization into cohorts depended on clinical history that participants reported. The sequenced sample consisted of PBMCs or T cells enriched from blood (not recorded which). The chain uses TRBV9 and TRBJ2-1; 10 bases line up with TRBD2. This receptor was taken from a man aged 40-49 years who had recovered from COVID-19. This chain's CDR3 is CASSVGLAGVFDEQFF. As DNA, the CDR3 is TGTGCCAGCAGCGTAGGCCTAGCGGGAGTTTTCGATGAGCAGTTCTTC.